These T cell receptor beta chains were read from a single sample in a study of high-grade serous ovarian cancer treatment subgroups. This table comes from immunoSEQ multiplex PCR, and its TCRdb copy is limited to in-frame clones, with some not included. The sample records roughly 18,000 clones, about three quarters being singletons. The specimen was tumor tissue. The receptor set was obtained from a human donor with high-grade serous ovarian cancer. CDR3s include the opening cysteine and the closing phenylalanine or tryptophan. Each record gives: D gene, V gene, clone size, J gene, CDR3 DNA, CDR3 protein. A D gene is named only where the DNA matches it firmly. Clone size is given for some rows only: seen once, a few or many times, or a class if the clone is expanded.

>TRBD2|TRBV7-2|few|TRBJ2-1
TGTGCCAGCAGCATTACTAGCGGGCCTTACAATGAGCAGTTCTTC
CASSITSGPYNEQFF
>TRBD1|TRBV30|few|TRBJ1-1
TGTGCCTGGAGTCTCGAGACAGGGGGCTTTAACACTGAAGCTTTCTTT
CAWSLETGGFNTEAFF
>-|TRBV5-1|-|TRBJ1-4
TGCGCCAGCAGCACCTCTCAGGGGCACGGTGAAAAACTGTTTTTT
CASSTSQGHGEKLFF
>TRBD1|TRBV30|-|TRBJ1-2
TGTGCCTGGGAACCGGGACAGGGTGACTATGGCTACACCTTC
CAWEPGQGDYGYTF
>-|TRBV4-3|-|TRBJ2-6
TGCGCCGGCAGCCAAGATGCCTCCTCTGGGGCCAACGTCCTGACTTTC
CAGSQDASSGANVLTF
>TRBD2|TRBV5-4|-|TRBJ2-1
TGTGCCAGCAGCCTCACTATACTTTCGGGAGGGGGCTACAATGAGCAGTTCTTC
CASSLTILSGGGYNEQFF
>-|TRBV19|-|TRBJ1-4
TGTGCCAGTAGTATAGGTGGGGCAACTAATGAAAAACTGTTTTTT
CASSIGGATNEKLFF
>TRBD1|TRBV7-3|-|TRBJ2-5
TGTGCCAGCAGCCAACAGGGGGCACGGGAGACCCAGTACTTC
CASSQQGARETQYF
>-|TRBV27|-|TRBJ1-5
TGTGCCAGCAGTTCCGGGGCCTCAGGCAATCAGCCCCAGCATTTT
CASSSGASGNQPQHF
>-|TRBV7-9|-|TRBJ1-3
TGTGCCAGCAGCCCTCGGTCCGCTGCCTCTGGAAACACCATATATTTT
CASSPRSAASGNTIYF
>-|TRBV7-3|-|TRBJ2-1
TGTGCCAGCAGCCCCAAGGTCGGTGGGGAGCAGTTCTTC
CASSPKVGGEQFF
>-|TRBV27|-|TRBJ2-5
TGTGCCAGCAGTCGCCTCGAGGAAGAGACCCAGTACTTC
CASSRLEEETQYF
>TRBD1|TRBV27|-|TRBJ2-1
TGTGCCAGCAGTTTGGACAGGGGCTCCTACAATGAGCAGTTCTTC
CASSLDRGSYNEQFF
>TRBD2|TRBV5-1|once|TRBJ2-3
TGCGCCAGCAGCTTGACTAGCGGGAGGGCCGATACGCAGTATTTT
CASSLTSGRADTQYF
>-|TRBV6-6|-|TRBJ1-5
TGTGCCAGCACTGTACCCCTAGGGGAACAGCCCCAGCATTTT
CASTVPLGEQPQHF
>-|TRBV5-4|-|TRBJ2-3
TGTGCCAGCAGCTTGGACGGCGGGGAATTAGATACGCAGTATTTT
CASSLDGGELDTQYF
>TRBD1|TRBV7-9|-|TRBJ2-1
TGTGCCAGCAGGATGGGACAGGGGTCCTACAATGAGCAGTTCTTC
CASRMGQGSYNEQFF
>TRBD1|TRBV7-6|medium-sized|TRBJ1-1
TGTGCCAGCAGCCTATCCAGCGGGACAGTAAACACTGAAGCTTTCTTT
CASSLSSGTVNTEAFF
>TRBD2|TRBV6-5|-|TRBJ2-1
TGTGCCAGCCAAGGCGGGAGTCATGAGCAGTTCTTC
CASQGGSHEQFF
>-|TRBV6-1|-|TRBJ2-1
TGTGCCAGCAGCATCACCGGAATCTACAATGAGCAGTTCTTC
CASSITGIYNEQFF
>-|TRBV7-9|-|TRBJ2-7
TGTGCCAGCACACCGGTACTAGCCACCTCCTACGAGCAGTACTTC
CASTPVLATSYEQYF
>-|TRBV9|-|TRBJ2-7
TGTGCCAGCAGCGTAGATCCGAATAACTACGAGCAGTACTTC
CASSVDPNNYEQYF
>TRBD2|TRBV6-1|-|TRBJ2-1
TGTGCCAGCAGTGGGGGGACTAGCGGATACAATGAGCAGTTCTTC
CASSGGTSGYNEQFF
>TRBD2|TRBV14|-|TRBJ2-7
TGTGCCAGCAGCCCTACTAGCGGACAAATGTACTTC
CASSPTSGQMYF
>-|TRBV4-1|-|TRBJ2-3
TGCGCCAGCAGCCAATCCCTCCAGGGCGGGAGCACAGATACGCAGTATTTT
CASSQSLQGGSTDTQYF
>-|TRBV6-6|few|TRBJ1-1
TGTGCCAGCAGTGAGGGTGAAGCTTTCTTT
CASSEGEAFF
>-|TRBV12-2|-|TRBJ2-1
TGTGCAAGTCGCTTAGTTCGGGGGCAGTTCTTC
CASRLVRGQFF
>TRBD2|TRBV5-1|-|TRBJ2-1
TGCGCCAGCAGCCGGGGCACTAGCGGGGGACTTGAGCAGTTCTTC
CASSRGTSGGLEQFF
>TRBD2|TRBV27|-|TRBJ2-7
TGTGCCAGCCGAAAAGGACCGGGGGGCTACGAGCAGTACTTC
CASRKGPGGYEQYF
>TRBD2|TRBV4-2|few|TRBJ2-7
TGTGCCAGCAGCCAAGAACTAGCGGCTAGCTCCTACGAGCAGTACTTC
CASSQELAASSYEQYF
>-|TRBV28|-|TRBJ1-5
TGTGCCAGCAGCCCCGTGAGGGGGATGGAACGCAATCAGCCCCAGCATTTT
CASSPVRGMERNQPQHF
>TRBD1|TRBV6-1|-|TRBJ1-4
TGTGCCAGCAGTGCCTCCGGGACAGGGGTTGAGAAACTGTTTTTT
CASSASGTGVEKLFF
>-|TRBV18|-|TRBJ1-1
TGTGCCAGCTCACCACGGTCTAACAGTGATGAAGCTTTCTTT
CASSPRSNSDEAFF
>TRBD2|TRBV9|-|TRBJ2-1
TGTGCCAGCCGGGCTAGCGGGAGAGGGGAGCAGTTCTTC
CASRASGRGEQFF
>TRBD2|TRBV6-1|few|TRBJ2-7
TGTGCCAGCAGTGCGCTACCCGGGACTAGCGCATACGAGCAGTACTTC
CASSALPGTSAYEQYF